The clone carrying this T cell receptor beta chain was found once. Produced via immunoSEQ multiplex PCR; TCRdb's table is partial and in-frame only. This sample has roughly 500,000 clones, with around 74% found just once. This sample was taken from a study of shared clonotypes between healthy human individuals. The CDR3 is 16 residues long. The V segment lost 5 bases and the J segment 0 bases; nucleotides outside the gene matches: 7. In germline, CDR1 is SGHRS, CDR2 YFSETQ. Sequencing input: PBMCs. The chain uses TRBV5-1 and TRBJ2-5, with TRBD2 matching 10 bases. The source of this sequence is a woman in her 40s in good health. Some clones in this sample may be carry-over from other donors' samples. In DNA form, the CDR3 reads TGCGCCAGCAGTCCAGGACTAGCGGCTTACCAAGAGACCCAGTACTTC. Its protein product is CASSPGLAAYQETQYF.